This T cell receptor beta chain was sequenced during a study of response to subunit inactivated influenza vaccine. The CDR3 covers 14 residues. Germline assignment: CDR1 MNHEY and CDR2 SVGEGT. With V trimmed by 6 bases and J by 3 bases, 6 bases remained unmatched. TCRdb re-called the RT-PCR reads with MiXCR, one entry per CDR3 protein. The top ten hold roughly 7.2% of the sample, which has roughly 630,000 distinct CDR3 sequences, 12% to 15% seen once. The clonotype was recovered from a man between 45 and 60 years old who received an inactivated influenza vaccine. Source: PBMCs from blood, taken 14 to 15 days before vaccination. J is TRBJ2-7 and V is TRBV6-2 or TRBV6-3; 9 positions agree with TRBD1. The CDR3 coding sequence is TGTGCCAGCAGACTGGACAGGGGTTTCTACGAGCAGTACTTC. Its translation is CASRLDRGFYEQYF.